This TCR beta chain was sequenced during a study of identical twins. Whole-study results and caveats: Cord blood's abundant beta clonotypes had fewer insertions, unlike memory repertoires.

TCRdb redid the calling of the 5' RACE reads with MiXCR, one entry per CDR3 protein. This table holds around 470,000 distinct CDR3 sequences, 13% to 15% found once. The CDR3 runs 13 residues. Germline-derived CDR1 and CDR2 are SQVTM and ANQGSEA. With 6 bases clipped from V and 6 bases from J, the junction kept 10 bases outside the gene matches. Points on this clonotype: The antigen remains unidentified.

A further study also used this sample, focusing on yellow fever vaccine responses in identical twins.

The sample comprised CD4+ T cells sorted from blood. The clonotype comes from a woman younger than 35 in good health. V is TRBV29-1 and J is TRBJ2-7; 8 nucleotides align to TRBD2. This chain's CDR3 is CSVENGGAFEQYF. For the CDR3, the DNA is TGCAGCGTCGAGAACGGGGGGGCCTTCGAGCAGTACTTC.